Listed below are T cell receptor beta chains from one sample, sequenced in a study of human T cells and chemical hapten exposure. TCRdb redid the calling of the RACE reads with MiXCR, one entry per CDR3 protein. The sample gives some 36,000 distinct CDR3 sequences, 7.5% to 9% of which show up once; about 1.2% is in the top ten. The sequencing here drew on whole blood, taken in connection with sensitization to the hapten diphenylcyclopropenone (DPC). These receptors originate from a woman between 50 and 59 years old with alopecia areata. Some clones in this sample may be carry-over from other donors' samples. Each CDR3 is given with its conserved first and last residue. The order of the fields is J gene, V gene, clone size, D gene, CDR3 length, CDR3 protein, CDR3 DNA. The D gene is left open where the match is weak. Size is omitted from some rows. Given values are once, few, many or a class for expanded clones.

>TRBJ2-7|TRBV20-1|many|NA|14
CSGRGGSGAREQYF
TGCAGTGGCAGAGGGGGTAGCGGAGCGCGAGAGCAGTACTTC
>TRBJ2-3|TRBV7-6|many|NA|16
CASSSPLQGSPDTQYF
TGTGCCAGCAGCTCCCCCCTCCAAGGGAGCCCAGATACGCAGTATTTT
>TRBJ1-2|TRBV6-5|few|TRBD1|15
CASITRTGGVYGYTF
TGTGCCAGCATAACACGGACAGGGGGCGTCTATGGCTACACCTTC
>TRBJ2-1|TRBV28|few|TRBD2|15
CASSFREGPYNEQFF
TGTGCCAGCAGTTTCCGGGAGGGCCCCTACAATGAGCAGTTCTTC
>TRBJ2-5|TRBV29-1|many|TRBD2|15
CSVGLSGRAGETQYF
TGCAGCGTTGGATTAAGCGGGAGGGCCGGGGAGACCCAGTACTTC
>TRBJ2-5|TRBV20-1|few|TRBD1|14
CSARQGESMETQYF
TGCAGTGCTAGACAGGGGGAGAGTATGGAGACCCAGTACTTC
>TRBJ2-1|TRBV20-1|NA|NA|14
CSARDPYSYNEQFF
TGCAGTGCTAGAGATCCCTACTCCTACAATGAGCAGTTCTTC
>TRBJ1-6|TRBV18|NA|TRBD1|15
CASSPTGDYNSPLHF
TGTGCCAGCTCACCGACAGGGGACTATAATTCACCCCTCCACTTT
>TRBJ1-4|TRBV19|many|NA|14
CASRHQGSGEKLFF
TGTGCCAGCCGTCACCAGGGGTCCGGCGAAAAACTGTTTTTT
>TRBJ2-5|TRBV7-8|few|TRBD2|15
CASSMGLAVQETQYF
TGTGCCAGCAGCATGGGACTAGCAGTTCAAGAGACCCAGTACTTC
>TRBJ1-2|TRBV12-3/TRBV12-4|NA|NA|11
CASGPSRGYTF
TGTGCCAGCGGGCCCAGCAGAGGCTACACCTTC
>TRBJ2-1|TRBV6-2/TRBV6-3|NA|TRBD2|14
CASGFSGRDNEQFF
TGTGCCAGCGGGTTTAGCGGGAGGGACAATGAGCAGTTCTTC
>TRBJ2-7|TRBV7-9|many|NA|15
CASSQIGGTSYEQYF
TGTGCCAGCAGCCAGATAGGAGGAACTTCCTACGAGCAGTACTTC
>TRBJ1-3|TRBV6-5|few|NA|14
CASRPSYSGNTIYF
TGTGCCAGCAGGCCCTCTTACTCTGGAAACACCATATATTTT
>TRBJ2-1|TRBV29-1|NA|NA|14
CSVEGLASYNEQFF
TGCAGCGTTGAAGGCCTAGCCTCCTACAATGAGCAGTTCTTC
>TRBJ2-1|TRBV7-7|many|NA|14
CASSLLGTSNEQFF
TGTGCTAGCAGCTTACTCGGGACTTCGAATGAGCAGTTCTTC
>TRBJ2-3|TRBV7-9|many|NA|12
CASSQIVDTQYF
TGTGCCAGCAGCCAAATCGTGGATACGCAGTATTTT
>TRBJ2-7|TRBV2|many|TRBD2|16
CASSEGTSGRGYEQYF
TGTGCCAGCAGTGAGGGGACTAGCGGGAGGGGGTACGAGCAGTACTTC
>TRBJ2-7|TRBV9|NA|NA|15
CASSERPLLGYEQYF
TGTGCCAGCAGCGAGAGGCCGCTGCTGGGCTACGAGCAGTACTTC
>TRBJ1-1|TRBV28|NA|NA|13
CASSWTVGTEAFF
TGTGCCAGCAGTTGGACGGTTGGGACTGAAGCTTTCTTT
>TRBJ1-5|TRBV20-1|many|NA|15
CSARDRKGMDQPQHF
TGCAGTGCTAGAGATCGGAAGGGTATGGATCAGCCCCAGCATTTT
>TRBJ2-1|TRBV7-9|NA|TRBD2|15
CASSVTRDRGDEQFF
TGTGCCAGCAGCGTAACCAGGGATCGGGGGGATGAGCAGTTCTTC
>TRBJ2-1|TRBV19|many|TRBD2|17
CASSIDQRGLAYNEQFF
TGTGCCAGTAGTATAGATCAAAGGGGACTAGCATACAATGAGCAGTTCTTC
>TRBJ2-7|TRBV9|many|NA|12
CASGPSKVEQYF
TGTGCCAGCGGCCCGTCCAAGGTCGAGCAGTACTTC
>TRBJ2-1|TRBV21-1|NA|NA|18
CASSITPGTGLIENEQFF
TGTGCCAGCAGTATTACCCCCGGGACAGGGCTAATTGAGAATGAGCAGTTCTTC
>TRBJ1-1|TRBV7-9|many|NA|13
CASSSPGGTEAFF
TGTGCCAGCAGCTCTCCCGGGGGCACTGAAGCTTTCTTT
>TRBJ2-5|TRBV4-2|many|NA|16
CASSQGESDRGETQYF
TGTGCCAGCAGCCAAGGGGAAAGCGATCGGGGAGAGACCCAGTACTTC
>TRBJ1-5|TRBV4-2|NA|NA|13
CASSQERDQPQHF
TGTGCCAGCAGCCAAGAGAGGGATCAGCCCCAGCATTTT
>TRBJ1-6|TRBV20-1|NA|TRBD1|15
CSAPLRDRAYSPLHF
TGCAGTGCCCCCCTCCGGGACAGGGCCTATTCACCCCTCCACTTT
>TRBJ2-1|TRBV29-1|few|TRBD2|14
CSVSRLAGGNEQFF
TGCAGCGTTTCTCGACTAGCGGGAGGCAACGAGCAGTTCTTC
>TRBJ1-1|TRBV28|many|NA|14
CASGTQGLNTEAFF
TGTGCCAGCGGAACCCAGGGACTGAACACTGAAGCTTTCTTT
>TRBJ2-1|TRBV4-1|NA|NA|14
CASTRPPLWNEQFF
TGCGCCAGCACCCGACCGCCCCTCTGGAATGAGCAGTTCTTC
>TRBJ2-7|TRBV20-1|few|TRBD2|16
CSASQLSSGSSYEQYF
TGCAGTGCTAGCCAACTGTCTAGCGGAAGCTCCTACGAGCAGTACTTC
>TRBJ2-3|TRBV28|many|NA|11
CASTGTDTQYF
TGTGCCAGCACCGGCACAGATACGCAGTATTTT
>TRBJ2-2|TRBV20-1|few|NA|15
CSVQGSGPDTGELFF
TGCAGTGTCCAGGGATCAGGACCAGACACCGGGGAGCTGTTTTTT
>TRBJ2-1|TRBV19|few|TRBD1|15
CATLNRGPRYNEQFF
TGTGCCACCCTAAACAGGGGACCCCGCTACAATGAGCAGTTCTTC
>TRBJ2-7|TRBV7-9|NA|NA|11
CASSHGGEQYF
TGTGCCAGCAGCCACGGAGGGGAGCAGTACTTC
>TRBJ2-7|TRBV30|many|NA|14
CAWSVRPFSYEQYF
TGTGCCTGGAGTGTACGTCCCTTCTCCTACGAGCAGTACTTC
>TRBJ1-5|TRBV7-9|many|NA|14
CASSYAGPDQPQHF
TGTGCCAGCAGCTACGCAGGGCCAGATCAGCCCCAGCATTTT
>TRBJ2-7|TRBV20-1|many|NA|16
CSARGLGTLSSYEQYF
TGCAGTGCTAGAGGCCTCGGGACACTCTCGAGCTACGAGCAGTACTTC
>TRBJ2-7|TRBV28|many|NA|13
CASSRISSYEQYF
TGTGCCAGCAGCCGCATCAGCTCCTACGAGCAGTACTTC
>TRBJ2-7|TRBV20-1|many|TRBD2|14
CSATRLAGGPEQYF
TGCAGTGCTACTAGACTAGCGGGAGGGCCCGAGCAGTACTTC
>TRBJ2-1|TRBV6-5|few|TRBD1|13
CASSSDRANEQFF
TGTGCCAGCAGTTCCGACAGGGCCAATGAGCAGTTCTTC
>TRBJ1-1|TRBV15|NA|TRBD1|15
CATSRDATGVGEAFF
TGTGCCACCAGCAGAGATGCAACAGGGGTTGGAGAAGCTTTCTTT
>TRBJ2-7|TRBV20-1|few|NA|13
CSARWRGSHEQYF
TGCAGTGCTAGATGGAGGGGAAGTCACGAGCAGTACTTC
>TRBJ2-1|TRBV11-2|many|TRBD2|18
CASSLKASGRGTYNEQFF
TGTGCCAGCAGCTTGAAGGCTAGCGGGAGAGGAACCTACAATGAGCAGTTCTTC
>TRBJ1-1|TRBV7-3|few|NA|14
CASSSTYRDTEAFF
TGTGCCAGCAGCTCCACTTACAGGGACACTGAAGCTTTCTTT
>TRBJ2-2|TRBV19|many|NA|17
CASSIQFSGANTGELFF
TGTGCCAGTAGTATCCAATTTAGCGGAGCGAACACCGGGGAGCTGTTTTTT